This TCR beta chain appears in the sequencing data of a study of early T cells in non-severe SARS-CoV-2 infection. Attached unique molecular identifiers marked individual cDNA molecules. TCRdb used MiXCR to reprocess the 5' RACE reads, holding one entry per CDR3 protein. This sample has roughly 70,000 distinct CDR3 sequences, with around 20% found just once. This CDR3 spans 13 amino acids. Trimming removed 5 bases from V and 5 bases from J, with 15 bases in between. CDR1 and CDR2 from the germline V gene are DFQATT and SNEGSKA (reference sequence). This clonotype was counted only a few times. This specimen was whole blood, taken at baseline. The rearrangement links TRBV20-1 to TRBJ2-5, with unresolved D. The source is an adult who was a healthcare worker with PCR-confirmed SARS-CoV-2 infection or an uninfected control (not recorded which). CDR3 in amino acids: CSARFWDMETQYF. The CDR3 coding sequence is TGCAGTGCTCGGTTTTGGGATATGGAGACCCAGTACTTC.